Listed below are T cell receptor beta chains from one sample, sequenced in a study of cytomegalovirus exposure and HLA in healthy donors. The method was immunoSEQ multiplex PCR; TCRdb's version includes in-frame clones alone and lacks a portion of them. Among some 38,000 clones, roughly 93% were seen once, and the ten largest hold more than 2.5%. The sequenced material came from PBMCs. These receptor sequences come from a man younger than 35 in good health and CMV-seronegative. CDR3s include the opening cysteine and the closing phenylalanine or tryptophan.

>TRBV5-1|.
CASRATETYEQYF
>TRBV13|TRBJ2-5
CASSSRLQGAGETQYF
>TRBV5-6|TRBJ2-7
CASSFGSYEQYF
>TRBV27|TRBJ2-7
CASSAVGAYEQYF
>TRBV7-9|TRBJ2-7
CASSPMSGLLSYEQYF
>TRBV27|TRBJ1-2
CASSLDSNYGYTF
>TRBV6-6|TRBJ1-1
CASSYFSSGEGTEAFF
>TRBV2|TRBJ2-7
CASNDEIGGIVFEQYF
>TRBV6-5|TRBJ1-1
CASSPGTGMNTEAFF
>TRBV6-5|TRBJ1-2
CASSYYGQGEDYGYTF
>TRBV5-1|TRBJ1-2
CASSLGDRFQNYGYTF
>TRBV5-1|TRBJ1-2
CASSLVGGVTAYGYTF
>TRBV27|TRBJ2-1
CASSLPSGGVSDNEQFF
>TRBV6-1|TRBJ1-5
CASLWGTGRNQPQHF
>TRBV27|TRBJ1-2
CASSPARTGGVRGYTF
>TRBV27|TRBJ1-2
CASSPGTGGVNYGYTF
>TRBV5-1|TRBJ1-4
CASSPNPGQGRNEKLFF
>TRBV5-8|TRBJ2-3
CASSLGGLAGADTQYF
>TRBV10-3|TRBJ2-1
CAISDGGGEQFF
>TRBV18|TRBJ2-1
CASSRTTGTGRYNEQFF
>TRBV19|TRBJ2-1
CASSESSGGYNEQFF
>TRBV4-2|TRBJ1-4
CASSQAKGDDEKLFF
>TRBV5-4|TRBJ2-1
CASSLDGTVINEQFF
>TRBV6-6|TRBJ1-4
CASISTGGNEKLFF
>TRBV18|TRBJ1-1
CASSPRTGESTEAFF
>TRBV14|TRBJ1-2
CASSLTGWPSTYGYTF
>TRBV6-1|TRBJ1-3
CASSEAAGSGNTIYF
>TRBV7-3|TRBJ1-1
CASSLLEQSEAFF
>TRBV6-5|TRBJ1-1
CASSYRAGTEAFF
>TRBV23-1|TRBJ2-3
CASSQSPQRDTDTQYF
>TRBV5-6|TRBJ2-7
CASSSGTGNEQYF
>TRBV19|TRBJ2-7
CASSTTGGARFEQYF
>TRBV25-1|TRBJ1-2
CASSGQNYGYTF
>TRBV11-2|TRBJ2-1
CASSLGRRGADNEQFF
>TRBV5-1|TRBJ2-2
CASSLRQGASTGELFF
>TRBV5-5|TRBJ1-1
CASSLERVTEAFF
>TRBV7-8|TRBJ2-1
CASSLARLAGNNEQFF
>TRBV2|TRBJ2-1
CASSPGLAGMYNEQFF
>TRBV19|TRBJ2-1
CASADRGRSDEQFF
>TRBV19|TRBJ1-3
CASSGGWNTIYF
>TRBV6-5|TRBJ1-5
CASSYGQGGNQPQHF
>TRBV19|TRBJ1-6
CASSIQGAISYNSPLHF